A selection of T cell receptor beta chains follows, all from one sample in a study of cytomegalovirus exposure and HLA in healthy donors. Sequencing used immunoSEQ multiplex PCR; TCRdb keeps in-frame clones, though not all of them. The repertoire has about 190,000 clones, 65% to 80% of them found once; the top ten carry about 5%. The material sequenced was PBMCs. The receptors come from a young man in good health and CMV-seropositive. Each CDR3 is given with its conserved first and last residue. D genes are given only for firm matches. The size of a clone is reported for some rows only, either as once, few or many, or as a class for expanded clones.

clone size	V gene	J gene	D gene	CDR3 protein	CDR3 DNA
NA	TRBV15	TRBJ2-5	TRBD2	CATSSAPGRGAWETQYF	TGTGCCACCAGCAGCGCACCTGGGCGGGGGGCCTGGGAGACCCAGTACTTC
NA	TRBV27	TRBJ1-1	NA	CASSLGSGQTNTEAFF	TGTGCCAGCAGTTTAGGAAGCGGACAGACGAACACTGAGGCTTTCTTT
NA	TRBV19	TRBJ2-3	NA	CASIPAGIRDSDTQYF	TGTGCCAGTATCCCCGCGGGGATACGGGATTCAGATACGCAGTATTTT
NA	TRBV28	TRBJ2-7	NA	CASSLGAAGLDEQYF	TGTGCCAGCAGTTTAGGTGCGGCGGGACTGGACGAGCAGTACTTC
NA	TRBV6-6	TRBJ1-3	NA	CASRLQGSRDTIYF	TGTGCCAGCAGACTCCAGGGTAGTCGGGACACCATATATTTT
NA	TRBV11-1	TRBJ1-2	TRBD1	CASSLGSTGGTGYTF	TGTGCCAGCAGCTTAGGCTCTACAGGGGGAACTGGCTACACCTTC
NA	TRBV10-3	TRBJ2-5	NA	CAISGQAGQETQYF	TGTGCCATCAGCGGCCAGGCGGGCCAAGAGACCCAGTACTTC
NA	TRBV7-2	TRBJ2-1	NA	CASSLAPASYNEQFF	TGTGCCAGCAGCTTAGCTCCCGCGTCCTACAATGAGCAGTTCTTC
NA	TRBV18	TRBJ2-4	NA	CASSPPGQNLAKNIQYF	TGTGCCAGCTCACCTCCCGGACAGAACCTAGCCAAAAACATTCAGTACTTC
NA	TRBV29-1	TRBJ2-1	TRBD2	CSVVSGTFYNEQFF	TGCAGCGTTGTTAGCGGGACGTTTTACAATGAGCAGTTCTTC
NA	TRBV7-2	TRBJ2-3	NA	CASSLSGRGNADTQYF	TGTGCCAGCAGCTTATCGGGGAGGGGGAACGCAGATACGCAGTATTTT
NA	TRBV10-3	TRBJ2-7	TRBD1	CAISESRTGADPYF	TGTGCCATCAGTGAGTCCCGGACAGGGGCGGATCCGTACTTC
NA	TRBV18	TRBJ1-2	TRBD1	CASSPQLEGQGASYTF	TGTGCCAGCTCACCGCAACTGGAGGGACAGGGGGCTAGCTACACCTTC
NA	TRBV19	TRBJ2-7	TRBD1	CASSTDRRGEQYF	TGTGCCAGTAGTACGGACAGGCGAGGGGAGCAGTACTTC
few	TRBV29-1	TRBJ1-4	TRBD1	CSAQGQPNEKLFF	TGCAGCGCCCAGGGACAGCCGAATGAAAAACTGTTTTTT
NA	TRBV27	TRBJ2-3	TRBD2	CASRGLAEDTQYF	TGTGCCAGCAGGGGACTAGCGGAAGATACGCAGTATTTT
NA	TRBV5-4	TRBJ2-5	TRBD1	CASSSWTGGETQYF	TGTGCCAGCAGCTCCTGGACAGGGGGAGAGACCCAGTACTTC
NA	TRBV5-1	TRBJ2-7	NA	CASPSGGIWTYEQYF	TGCGCCAGCCCTTCGGGCGGGATCTGGACCTACGAGCAGTACTTC
NA	TRBV7-2	TRBJ2-7	TRBD2	CASIRDYSSYEQYF	TGTGCCAGCATCCGGGACTACAGCTCCTACGAGCAGTACTTC
once	TRBV18	TRBJ2-2	TRBD2	CASSPGGANTGELFF	TGTGCCAGCTCACCGGGAGGGGCCAACACCGGGGAGCTGTTTTTT
NA	TRBV5-1	TRBJ1-1	TRBD1	CASSLDGQGMNTEAFF	TGCGCCAGCAGCTTGGACGGACAGGGAATGAACACTGAAGCTTTCTTT
NA	TRBV29-1	TRBJ2-1	TRBD1	CSVGRRDRGGEQFF	TGCAGCGTTGGTCGTAGGGACAGGGGAGGGGAGCAGTTCTTC
NA	TRBV5-5	TRBJ2-7	NA	CASSLAVGRGAYEQYF	TGTGCCAGCAGCTTGGCCGTGGGCCGCGGGGCCTACGAGCAGTACTTC
NA	TRBV27	TRBJ2-5	TRBD2	CASRRGSSGETQYF	TGTGCCAGCAGGCGGGGGTCGTCTGGAGAGACCCAGTACTTC
NA	TRBV4-1	TRBJ2-7	NA	CASSQPDKPYEQYF	TGCGCCAGCAGCCAACCGGACAAACCATACGAGCAGTACTTC
NA	TRBV4-3	TRBJ2-7	TRBD2	CASSQEGGTSGRYEQYF	TGCGCCAGCAGCCAGGAGGGTGGGACTAGCGGAAGGTACGAGCAGTACTTC
NA	TRBV4-1	TRBJ2-7	NA	CASSHVTETEQYF	TGCGCCAGCAGCCACGTAACAGAGACCGAGCAGTACTTC
NA	TRBV6-1	TRBJ1-2	TRBD1	CASRGTGTNYGYTF	TGTGCCAGCAGGGGGACAGGGACAAACTATGGCTACACCTTC
NA	TRBV7-9	TRBJ2-1	NA	CASSLAGGDEQFF	TGTGCCAGCAGCTTAGCGGGCGGGGATGAGCAGTTCTTC
few	TRBV28	TRBJ1-1	NA	CASSFLGQTNTEAFF	TGTGCCAGCAGTTTCTTAGGACAAACAAACACTGAAGCTTTCTTT
NA	TRBV28	TRBJ1-2	TRBD1	CASTSRAGGGYTF	TGTGCCAGCACCTCTCGGGCAGGGGGTGGCTACACCTTC
NA	TRBV5-6	TRBJ2-3	TRBD1	CASSFYNRGFFADTQYF	TGTGCCAGCAGCTTCTATAACAGGGGGTTTTTCGCAGATACGCAGTATTTT
NA	TRBV6-6	TRBJ2-7	TRBD1	CATRDSPYYEQYF	TGTGCCACCCGGGACAGCCCCTACTACGAGCAGTACTTC
NA	TRBV2	TRBJ1-6	TRBD1	CASSPGQVGSPLHF	TGTGCCAGCAGTCCCGGACAGGTTGGTTCACCCCTCCACTTT
few	TRBV9	TRBJ2-1	NA	CASSMGAVRPNEQFF	TGTGCCAGCAGCATGGGAGCGGTCCGGCCCAATGAGCAGTTCTTC
NA	TRBV5-1	TRBJ2-7	TRBD1	CASSLGPGQGREQYF	TGCGCCAGCAGCTTGGGCCCGGGACAGGGTCGGGAGCAGTACTTC
NA	TRBV7-7	TRBJ2-1	TRBD2	CASSPGLAGVNEQFF	TGTGCTAGCAGCCCGGGACTAGCGGGAGTAAATGAGCAGTTCTTC
NA	TRBV7-3	TRBJ2-3	NA	CASSLGLSTDTQYF	TGTGCCAGCAGCTTAGGACTCTCCACAGATACGCAGTATTTT
NA	TRBV5-4	TRBJ1-6	NA	CASSFEGAYSPLHF	TGTGCCAGCAGCTTCGAAGGGGCCTATTCACCCCTCCACTTT
NA	TRBV25-1	TRBJ2-1	TRBD2	CASSEWMRTSEAEQFF	TGTGCCAGCAGTGAATGGATGCGGACTAGCGAGGCTGAGCAGTTCTTC
few	TRBV21-1	TRBJ2-6	NA	CASSSQDNTPPSGANVLTF	TGTGCCAGCAGCTCCCAGGACAACACTCCTCCCTCTGGGGCCAACGTCCTGACTTTC
NA	TRBV7-2	TRBJ2-2	TRBD2	CASSSQRLAGLNTGELFF	TGTGCCAGCAGCTCCCAGAGGCTAGCGGGGCTTAACACCGGGGAGCTGTTTTTT
NA	TRBV10-3	TRBJ2-5	TRBD1	CAISPGTEETQYF	TGTGCCATCAGCCCAGGGACAGAAGAGACCCAGTACTTC
NA	TRBV5-6	TRBJ2-5	NA	CASSFGAGLQETQYF	TGTGCCAGCAGCTTTGGTGCAGGGCTCCAAGAGACCCAGTACTTC
NA	TRBV9	TRBJ2-7	TRBD2	CASSPASGVSSYEQYF	TGTGCCAGCAGCCCAGCTAGCGGGGTCAGCTCCTACGAGCAGTACTTC
NA	TRBV18	TRBJ2-3	NA	CASSSSTDTQYF	TGTGCCAGCTCATCTAGCACAGATACGCAGTATTTT
NA	TRBV14	TRBJ2-7	TRBD2	CASSKGTSGVFYEQYF	TGTGCCAGCAGCAAAGGGACTAGCGGGGTTTTCTACGAGCAGTACTTC
NA	TRBV19	TRBJ2-2	NA	CASRNRQTSANTGELFF	TGTGCCAGTAGGAATCGACAGACCTCCGCGAACACCGGGGAGCTGTTTTTT
NA	TRBV6-6	TRBJ2-1	NA	CASSYRRAGNGQFF	TGTGCCAGCAGTTACCGAAGGGCCGGGAATGGGCAGTTCTTC